These 13 T cell receptor beta chains were all obtained from the same sample, sequenced in a study of blood T cells in healthy people across ages. With a J-beta primer mix and a sample-barcoded 5' primer, a second PCR ran about 7 to 11 cycles. TCRdb analysed the 5' RACE reads with MiXCR anew, one entry per CDR3 protein. Here the sample spans around 970,000 distinct CDR3 sequences, roughly 51% being singletons. Sequenced input: blood. The receptor source for this set is an older woman in good health.

The chain recombines TRBV7-2 with TRBJ2-6, with D unresolved. Trimming removed 7 bases from V and 3 bases from J, with 10 bases in between. In germline, CDR1 is SGHTA, CDR2 FQGNSA. The CDR3 has 14 residues. The CDR3 DNA reads TGTGCCAGCACCCCGGGCGGTGGGGCCAACGTCCTGACTTTC. Protein sequence: CASTPGGGANVLTF.

The chain has TRBV20-1 and TRBJ2-5; 11 nucleotides agree with TRBD2. Unmatched junction bases numbered 15, after V lost 1 base and J lost 11 bases. Germline values: CDR1 DFQATT, CDR2 SNEGSKA (reference sequence). CDR3 size: 16 residues. This CDR3 reads CSARGRLAGTAYEQYF. DNA for the CDR3: TGCAGTGCTAGAGGGCGACTAGCGGGAACGGCCTATGAGCAGTACTTC.

This clonotype was seen a few times. The chain carries TRBV5-1 and TRBJ2-1, with D possibly being TRBD1 or TRBD2 (6 bases each). Per germline, CDR1 SGHRS and CDR2 YFSETQ. The CDR3 has 12 amino acids. V was cut by 4 bases and J by 9 bases, with 11 bases left in between. The CDR3 sequence is CASSPPGAEQFF. For the CDR3, the DNA is TGCGCCAGCAGCCCACCGGGGGCTGAGCAGTTCTTC. Using reference TRBV5-1 and TRBJ2-1 for the parts outside the CDR3, the full variable domain is KAGVTQTPRYLIKTRGQQVTLSCSPISGHRSVSWYQQTPGQGLQFLFEYFSETQRNKGNFPGRFSGRQFSNSRSEMNVSTLELGDSALYLCASSPPGAEQFFGPGTRLTVL.

J is TRBJ2-7 and V is TRBV10-3; 7 nucleotides match TRBD1. Looked up from germline, CDR1 is ENHRY and CDR2 is SYGVKD. V gave up 10 bases and J gave up 5 bases; unmatched junction bases: 5. The CDR3 extends over 11 amino acids. Written as DNA, the CDR3 is TGTGCCACCAGGGGGTACGACGAGCAGTACTTC. This sequence encodes CATRGYDEQYF.

This chain links TRBV7-2 with TRBJ2-3; 8 bases map to TRBD2. The germline gives CDR1 SGHTA, CDR2 FQGNSA. The CDR3 is 14 residues long. The ends lost 4 bases at V and 6 bases at J; junction bases unmatched: 6. CDR3 loop: CASSSAGGRDTQYF. The CDR3 DNA sequence: TGTGCCAGCAGCTCTGCGGGGGGCAGGGATACGCAGTATTTT.

V is TRBV5-1 and J is TRBJ2-7, with D perhaps being TRBD1 or TRBD2 (5 bases each). In germline, CDR1 is SGHRS, CDR2 YFSETQ. The CDR3 has 15 amino acids. With 1 base removed from V and 3 bases from J, the gap between germline ends came to 14 bases. For the CDR3, the DNA is TGCGCCAGCAGCTTGAAGGAGGACACCCTCTACGAGCAGTACTTC. Its translation is CASSLKEDTLYEQYF.

This clonotype was counted only a few times. The V call is TRBV7-9, the J call TRBJ1-2; D remains unclear. The CDR3 has 13 amino acids. CDR1 is SEHNR and CDR2 is FQNEAQ in the germline V gene (reference sequence). The V gene lost 5 bases and the J gene lost 4 bases, with 11 bases spanning the gap. The CDR3 spells CASSQTESYGYTF. The CDR3 DNA reads TGTGCCAGCAGCCAAACCGAGAGCTATGGCTACACCTTC.

The gene calls are TRBV20-1 and TRBJ2-1; D is uncertain. V was clipped by 3 bases and J by 3 bases, with 12 bases between them. Germline CDR1 DFQATT, CDR2 SNEGSKA (reference sequence). The CDR3 spans 14 residues. As DNA, the CDR3 is TGCAGTGCTAGTAAAGGAGAGGTCTACAATGAGCAGTTCTTC. Amino acid sequence: CSASKGEVYNEQFF.

The chain has TRBV4-2 and TRBJ1-5; D remains ambiguous. Germline CDR1 reads LGHNA; CDR2 reads YNFKEQ. The CDR3 sequence is 13 residues long. V lost 0 bases and J lost 6, with 6 bases in between. The CDR3 DNA follows: TGTGCCAGCAGCCAAGATAACGGTCAGCCCCAGCATTTT. It translates to CASSQDNGQPQHF.

The rearrangement joins TRBV28 to TRBJ1-2; D not certain. Trimming pared 3 bases from V and 7 bases from J, leaving 24 bases between. CDR3 length equals 17 residues. Germline V lookup: CDR1 MDHEN, CDR2 SYDVKM. The CDR3 DNA reads as TGTGCCAGCAGTTTCGGGGTGCCCCCGGGTGATTCATTTGGCTACACCTTC. As protein: CASSFGVPPGDSFGYTF.

The chain joins TRBV7-6 to TRBJ2-5; no definite D call. The CDR3 has 14 residues. Germline values: CDR1 SGHVS, CDR2 FNYEAQ. Trimming took off 2 bases at V and 2 bases at J, with 9 bases between the two ends. In DNA, the CDR3 is TGTGCCAGCAGCTTACCGGCGACACAAGAGACCCAGTACTTC. It yields the protein CASSLPATQETQYF.

This chain uses TRBV20-1 with TRBJ2-4, with 8 bases identical to TRBD2. The closer fit of TRBJ2-7 to the DNA end suggests the J call may be wrong. This CDR3 region has 13 residues. The germline V gene encodes CDR1 DFQATT and CDR2 SNEGSKA (reference sequence). The CDR3 protein is CSANGGGHYEQYF. In DNA, the CDR3 is TGCAGTGCCAACGGGGGGGGCCACTACGAGCAGTACTTC.

The J gene is TRBJ2-4, the V gene TRBV18, with D unresolved. The CDR3 spans 15 residues. V was clipped by 6 bases and J by 7 bases, with 19 bases between them. Germline V CDR1 and CDR2: KGHSH, LQKENI. The CDR3 nucleotides are TGTGCCAGCTCCCATACTCGGACGGCGGATAACATTCAGTACTTC. As protein: CASSHTRTADNIQYF. Together with reference TRBV18 and TRBJ2-4, the CDR3 gives the full variable domain: NAGVMQNPRHLVRRRGQEARLRCSPMKGHSHVYWYRQLPEEGLKFMVYLQKENIIDESGMPKERFSAEFPKEGPSILRIQQVVRGDSAAYFCASSHTRTADNIQYFGAGTRLSVL.